These 15 T cell receptor beta chains were sequenced from one sample in a study of shared clonotypes between healthy human individuals. Clones were read by immunoSEQ multiplex PCR, and TCRdb kept only the in-frame ones, dropping some. The table has around 2.3 million clones, around 95% seen once. Input material: naive CD4+ T cells sorted from blood. Stated subset: CD45RA+ positively selected. These receptors were obtained from a man younger than 35 in good health.

This clone was picked up one time. The chain couples TRBV27 to TRBJ2-2; D not resolved. Germline lookup yields CDR1 MNHEY and CDR2 SMNVEV (reference sequence). This CDR3 contains 16 residues. Trimming shortened V by 3 bases and J by 7 bases, and 18 bases separated the two germline ends. As DNA, the CDR3 is TGTGCCAGCAGTTTTTCCGGGCAAGGGAAAGGCGGGGAGCTGTTTTTT. Translated, it gives CASSFSGQGKGGELFF.

This chain uses TRBV11-2 with TRBJ2-7, with 8 bases matching TRBD1. Germline V gene sequence: CDR1 SGHAT, CDR2 FQNNGV. The CDR3 has 15 amino acids. Germline trimming cut 1 base from V and 6 bases from J; bases unmatched to any gene: 8. CDR3 region: CASSLVETGVAEQYF. CDR3 DNA: TGTGCCAGCAGCTTAGTGGAGACAGGGGTGGCCGAGCAGTACTTC. Complete variable domain (other parts from reference TRBV11-2 and TRBJ2-7): EAGVAQSPRYKIIEKRQSVAFWCNPISGHATLYWYQQILGQGPKLLIQFQNNGVVDDSQLPKDRFSAERLKGVDSTLKIQPAKLEDSAVYLCASSLVETGVAEQYFGPGTRLTVT.

The chain recombines TRBV6-1 with TRBJ2-7; maybe TRBD1 (5 bases). Deletions cut 6 bases from V and 2 bases from J, with 17 bases between. Germline CDR1 is MNHNS and CDR2 is SASEGT. CDR3 length: 15 amino acids. CDR3 sequence: CASRDILGTTYEQYF. CDR3 DNA: TGTGCCAGCAGGGACATATTGGGTACCACCTACGAGCAGTACTTC.

This chain links TRBV21-1 with TRBJ2-3; the D call TRBD2 from the table was never checked on the DNA. TRBV21-1 is classified as a pseudogene. This CDR3 is built from 16 residues. The CDR3 protein is CASSYPGTWERDTQYF. CDR3 sequence (DNA): TGTGCCAGCAGCTATCCCGGGACTTGGGAGAGAGATACGCAGTATTTT.

V gene TRBV28 combines with J gene TRBJ2-7; 10 bases line up with TRBD2. This CDR3 comprises 15 residues. Germline CDR1 and CDR2: MDHEN and SYDVKM. The junction had 6 bases not matched to a gene; V was cut back by 5 bases and J by 2 bases. The CDR3 DNA follows: TGTGCCAGCAGTCCGCTAGCGGGGGCCGCCTACGAGCAGTACTTC. Translation gives CASSPLAGAAYEQYF.

This chain joins TRBV5-1 and TRBJ2-5; 10 bases line up with TRBD1. J was trimmed by 3 bases and V by 0 bases; bases with no gene match: 8. CDR1 and CDR2 from the germline V gene are SGHRS and YFSETQ. The CDR3 runs 17 residues. The CDR3 sequence: CASSLGQGAFVKETQYF. The DNA of the CDR3 is TGCGCCAGCAGCTTGGGACAGGGGGCGTTCGTGAAAGAGACCCAGTACTTC.

Only one count was recorded for this clone. The rearrangement links TRBV5-1 to TRBJ2-2; D is tentatively TRBD1 or TRBD2 (6 bases each). From germline, CDR1 is SGHRS and CDR2 YFSETQ. With 6 bases removed from V and 5 bases from J, the gap between germline ends came to 17 bases. The CDR3 is 15 amino acids. The CDR3 sequence: CASMSGALRTGELFF. The CDR3, as DNA: TGCGCCAGCATGTCGGGGGCTCTGAGAACCGGGGAGCTGTTTTTT.

The genes are TRBV29-1 and TRBJ1-2; 9 bases match TRBD1. This CDR3 region has 13 residues. CDR1 and CDR2 (germline): SQVTM, ANQGSEA. With V trimmed by 7 bases and J by 3 bases, 6 bases remained unmatched. CDR3 region: CSGRQGGDYGYTF. The CDR3 DNA reads TGCAGCGGTCGACAGGGGGGCGACTATGGCTACACCTTC. Drawing the rest from reference TRBV29-1 and TRBJ1-2, the complete variable domain is SAVISQKPSRDICQRGTSLTIQCQVDSQVTMMFWYRQQPGQSLTLIATANQGSEATYESGFVIDKFPISRPNLTFSTLTVSNMSPEDSSIYLCSGRQGGDYGYTFGSGTRLTVV.

This rearrangement joins TRBV10-3 to TRBJ2-1, with D unclear. The V end lost 8 bases, the J end lost 3 bases, and 8 bases lay between the germline ends. The CDR3 contains 12 residues. From germline, CDR1 is ENHRY and CDR2 SYGVKD. This CDR3 is CAIGPYYNEQFF. The CDR3 DNA is TGTGCCATCGGCCCTTACTACAATGAGCAGTTCTTC.

Note on this clone: Additional DNA sequences in this sample encode the identical CDR3. The CDR3 nucleotides are TGTGCCAGCAGCTTAAAGGGGGGCACTGAAGCTTTCTTT. Translation: CASSLKGGTEAFF. The chain recombines TRBV7-2 with TRBJ1-1, with D possibly matching TRBD1 (6 bases). CDR1 is SGHTA, CDR2 FQGNSA, per germline. The CDR3 has 13 residues. V lost 2 bases and J lost 4, with 8 bases in between.

V usage is TRBV6-6 and J usage is TRBJ2-6; a possible D gene is TRBD2 (5 bases). Trimming took 5 bases from V and 4 from J, leaving 12 bases between them. CDR1 and CDR2 (germline): MNHNY, SVGAGI (reference sequence). The CDR3 extends over 15 amino acids. CDR3 DNA sequence: TGTGCCAGCAGTCCCCGCCCGGGAGGGGCCAACGTCCTGACTTTC. It is translated as CASSPRPGGANVLTF.

The chain carries TRBV21-1 and TRBJ2-7; the table gives TRBD1 as D, unverified against the DNA. TRBV21-1 counts as a pseudogene. The CDR3 sequence is 14 residues long. The chain's CDR3 is CASSNRTGPYEQYF. CDR3 nucleotide sequence: TGTGCCAGCAGCAACAGGACAGGACCCTACGAGCAGTACTTC.

The chain links TRBV6-5 to TRBJ2-5; 8 nucleotides agree with TRBD1. Germline V lookup: CDR1 MNHEY, CDR2 SVGAGI. Trimming cost V 6 bases and J 6 bases; bases outside gene matches: 9. This CDR3 region has 14 residues. CDR3 amino acids: CASSPGQAQKTQYF. The CDR3, as DNA: TGTGCCAGCAGCCCGGGACAGGCTCAGAAGACCCAGTACTTC.

J is TRBJ2-1 and V is TRBV30, with no clear D. This CDR3 comprises 13 residues. The germline V gene encodes CDR1 GTSNPN and CDR2 SVGIG (reference sequence). V was trimmed by 4 bases and J by 3 bases, leaving 10 bases between them. The DNA of the CDR3 is TGTGCCTGGACTGGCGGTGTCTACAATGAGCAGTTCTTC. Amino acids: CAWTGGVYNEQFF.

The chain employs TRBV6-6 and TRBJ2-5; either TRBD1 or TRBD2 may supply D (5 bases each). The CDR3 is made up of 14 amino acids. Trimming removed 6 bases from V and 1 base from J, with 12 bases in between. Per the germline V gene, CDR1 is MNHNY and CDR2 is SVGAGI (reference sequence). CDR3 sequence reads: CASRTGTGQETQYF. The CDR3 bases are TGTGCCAGCAGGACCGGGACGGGCCAAGAGACCCAGTACTTC.